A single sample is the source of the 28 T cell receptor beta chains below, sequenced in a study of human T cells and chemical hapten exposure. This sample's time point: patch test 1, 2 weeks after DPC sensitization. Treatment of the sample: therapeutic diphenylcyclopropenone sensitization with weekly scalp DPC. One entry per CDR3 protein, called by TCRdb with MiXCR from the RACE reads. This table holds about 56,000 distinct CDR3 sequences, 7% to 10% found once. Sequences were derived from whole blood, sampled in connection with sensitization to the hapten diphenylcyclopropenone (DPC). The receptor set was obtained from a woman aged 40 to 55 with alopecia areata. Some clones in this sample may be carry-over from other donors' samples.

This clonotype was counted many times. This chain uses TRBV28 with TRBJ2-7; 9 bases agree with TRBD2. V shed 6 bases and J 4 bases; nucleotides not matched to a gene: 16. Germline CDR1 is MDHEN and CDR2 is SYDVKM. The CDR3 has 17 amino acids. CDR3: CASSSRWGSGLAYEQYF. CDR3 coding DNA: TGTGCCAGCAGCTCAAGGTGGGGGTCGGGACTAGCTTACGAGCAGTACTTC.

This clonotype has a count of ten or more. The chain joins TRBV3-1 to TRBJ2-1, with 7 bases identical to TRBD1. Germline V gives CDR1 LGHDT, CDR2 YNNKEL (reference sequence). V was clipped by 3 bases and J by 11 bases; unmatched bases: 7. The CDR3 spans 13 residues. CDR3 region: CASSHGDRAKQFF. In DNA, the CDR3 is TGTGCCAGCAGCCATGGTGACAGGGCCAAGCAGTTCTTC.

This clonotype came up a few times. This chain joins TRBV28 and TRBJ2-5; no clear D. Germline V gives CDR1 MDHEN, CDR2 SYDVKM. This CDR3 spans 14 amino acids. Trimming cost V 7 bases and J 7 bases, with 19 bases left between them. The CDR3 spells CASNLLTTTGTQYF. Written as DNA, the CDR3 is TGTGCCAGCAATCTTTTAACCACGACGGGGACCCAGTACTTC.

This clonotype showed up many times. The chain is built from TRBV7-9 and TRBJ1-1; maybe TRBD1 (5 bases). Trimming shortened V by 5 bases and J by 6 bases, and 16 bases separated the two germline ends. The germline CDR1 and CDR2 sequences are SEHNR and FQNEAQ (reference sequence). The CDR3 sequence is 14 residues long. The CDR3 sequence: CASSGLYGASEAFF. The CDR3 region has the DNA TGTGCCAGCAGCGGTCTCTATGGGGCGTCTGAAGCTTTCTTT. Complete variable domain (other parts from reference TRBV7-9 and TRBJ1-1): DTGVSQNPRHKITKRGQNVTFRCDPISEHNRLYWYRQTLGQGPEFLTYFQNEAQLEKSRLLSDRFSAERPKGSFSTLEIQRTEQGDSAMYLCASSGLYGASEAFFGQGTRLTVV.

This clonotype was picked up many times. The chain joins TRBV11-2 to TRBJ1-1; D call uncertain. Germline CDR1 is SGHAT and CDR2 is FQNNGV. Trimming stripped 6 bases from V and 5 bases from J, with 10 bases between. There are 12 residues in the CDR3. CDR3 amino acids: CASRLSKTEAFF. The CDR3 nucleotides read TGTGCCAGCAGGCTCTCGAAGACTGAAGCTTTCTTT.

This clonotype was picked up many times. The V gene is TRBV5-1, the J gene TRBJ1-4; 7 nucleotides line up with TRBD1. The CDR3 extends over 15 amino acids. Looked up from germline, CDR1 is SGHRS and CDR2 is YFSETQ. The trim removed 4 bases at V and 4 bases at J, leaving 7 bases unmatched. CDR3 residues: CASSVRTGYNEKLFF. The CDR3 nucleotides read TGCGCCAGCAGCGTCCGGACAGGCTATAATGAAAAACTGTTTTTT.

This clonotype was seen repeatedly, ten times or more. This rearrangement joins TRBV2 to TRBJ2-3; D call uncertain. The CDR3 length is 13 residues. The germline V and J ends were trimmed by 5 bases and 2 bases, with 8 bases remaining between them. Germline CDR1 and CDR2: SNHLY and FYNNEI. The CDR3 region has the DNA TGTGCCAGCAGTAATTTCGCCACAGATACGCAGTATTTT. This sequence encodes CASSNFATDTQYF.

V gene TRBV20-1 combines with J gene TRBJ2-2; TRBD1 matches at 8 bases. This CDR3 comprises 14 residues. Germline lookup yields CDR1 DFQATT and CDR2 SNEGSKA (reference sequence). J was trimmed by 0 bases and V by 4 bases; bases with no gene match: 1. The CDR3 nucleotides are TGCAGTGCTATGACAGGGGCGAACACCGGGGAGCTGTTTTTT. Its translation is CSAMTGANTGELFF.

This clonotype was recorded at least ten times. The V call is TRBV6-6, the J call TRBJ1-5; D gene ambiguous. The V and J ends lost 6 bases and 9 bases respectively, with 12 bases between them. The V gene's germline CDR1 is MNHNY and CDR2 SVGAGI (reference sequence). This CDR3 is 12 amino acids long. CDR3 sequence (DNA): TGTGCCAGCAGCCCGCAAGGTTGGCCCCAGCATTTT. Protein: CASSPQGWPQHF.

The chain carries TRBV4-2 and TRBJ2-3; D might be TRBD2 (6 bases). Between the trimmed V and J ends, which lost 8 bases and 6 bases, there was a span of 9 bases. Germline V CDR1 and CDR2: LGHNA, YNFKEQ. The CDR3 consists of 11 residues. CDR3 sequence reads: CASGGTDTQYF. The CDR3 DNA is TGTGCCAGCGGGGGGACGGATACGCAGTATTTT.

In nucleotides, the CDR3 is TGTGCCAGCAGCGTAGGGGGAGACGTAGCCAAAAACATTCAGTACTTC. Protein sequence: CASSVGGDVAKNIQYF. V and J are TRBV9 and TRBJ2-4, with a tentative D call TRBD2 (5 bases). The CDR3 has 16 residues. In germline, CDR1 is SGDLS, CDR2 YYNGEE. Trimming shortened V by 0 bases and J by 0 bases, and 10 bases separated the two germline ends.

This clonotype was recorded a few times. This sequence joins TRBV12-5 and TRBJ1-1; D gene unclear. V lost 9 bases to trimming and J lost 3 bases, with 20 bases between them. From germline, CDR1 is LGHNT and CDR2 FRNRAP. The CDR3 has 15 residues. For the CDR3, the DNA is TGTGCTAGCGGGCTATCCGCCCGGAGGGACACTGAAGCTTTCTTT. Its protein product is CASGLSARRDTEAFF.

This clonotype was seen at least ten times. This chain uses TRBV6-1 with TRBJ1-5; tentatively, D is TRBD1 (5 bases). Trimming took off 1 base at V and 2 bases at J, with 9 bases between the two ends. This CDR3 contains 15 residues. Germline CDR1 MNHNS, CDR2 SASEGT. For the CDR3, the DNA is TGTGCCAGCAGTGAAGGCACAGGCGGCAATCAGCCCCAGCATTTT. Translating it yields CASSEGTGGNQPQHF.

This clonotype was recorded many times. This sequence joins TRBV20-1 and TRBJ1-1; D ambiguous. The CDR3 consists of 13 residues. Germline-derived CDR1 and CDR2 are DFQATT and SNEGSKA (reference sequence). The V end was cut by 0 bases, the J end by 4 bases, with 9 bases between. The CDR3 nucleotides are TGCAGTGCTAGAGAGTCGGTCGGCACTGAAGCTTTCTTT. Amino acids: CSARESVGTEAFF.

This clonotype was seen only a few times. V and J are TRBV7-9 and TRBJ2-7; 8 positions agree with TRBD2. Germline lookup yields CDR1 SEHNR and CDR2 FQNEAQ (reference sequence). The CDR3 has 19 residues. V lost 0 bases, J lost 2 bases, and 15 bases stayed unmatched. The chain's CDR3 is CASSLARFMGSGGAYEQYF. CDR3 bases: TGTGCCAGCAGCTTAGCGAGGTTCATGGGGAGCGGGGGAGCCTACGAGCAGTACTTC.

The CDR3 sequence is CASSRWTGHYGYTF. In DNA form, the CDR3 reads TGTGCCAGCAGCCGATGGACAGGGCACTATGGCTACACCTTC. The J gene is TRBJ1-2, the V gene TRBV7-9, with 8 bases aligning to TRBD1. CDR3 length: 14 amino acids. CDR1 and CDR2 from the germline V gene are SEHNR and FQNEAQ (reference sequence). With 5 bases clipped from V and 3 bases from J, the junction kept 5 bases outside the gene matches.

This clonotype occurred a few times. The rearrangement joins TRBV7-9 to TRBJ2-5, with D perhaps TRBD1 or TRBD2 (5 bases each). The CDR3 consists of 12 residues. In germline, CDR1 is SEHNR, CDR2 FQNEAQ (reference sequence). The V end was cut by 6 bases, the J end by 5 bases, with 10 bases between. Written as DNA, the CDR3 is TGTGCCAGCAGTCTAGGGGAGGAGACCCAGTACTTC. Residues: CASSLGEETQYF.

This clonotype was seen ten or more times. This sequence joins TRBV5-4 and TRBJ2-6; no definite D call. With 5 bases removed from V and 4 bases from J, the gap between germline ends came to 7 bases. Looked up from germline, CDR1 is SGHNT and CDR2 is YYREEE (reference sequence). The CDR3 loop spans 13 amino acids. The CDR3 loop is CASRGTGANVLTF. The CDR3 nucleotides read TGTGCCAGCAGAGGTACCGGGGCCAACGTCCTGACTTTC.

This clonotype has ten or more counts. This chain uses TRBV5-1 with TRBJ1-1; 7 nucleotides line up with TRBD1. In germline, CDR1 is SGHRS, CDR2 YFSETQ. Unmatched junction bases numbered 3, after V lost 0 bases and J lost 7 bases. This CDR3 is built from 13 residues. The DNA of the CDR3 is TGCGCCAGCAGCTTGGGGGACAGAGATGAAGCTTTCTTT. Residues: CASSLGDRDEAFF.

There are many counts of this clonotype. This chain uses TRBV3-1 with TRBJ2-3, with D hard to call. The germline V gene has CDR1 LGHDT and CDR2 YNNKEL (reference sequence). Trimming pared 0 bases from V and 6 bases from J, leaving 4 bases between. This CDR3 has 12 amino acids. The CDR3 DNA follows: TGTGCCAGCAGCCAAGATTACGATACGCAGTATTTT. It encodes CASSQDYDTQYF.

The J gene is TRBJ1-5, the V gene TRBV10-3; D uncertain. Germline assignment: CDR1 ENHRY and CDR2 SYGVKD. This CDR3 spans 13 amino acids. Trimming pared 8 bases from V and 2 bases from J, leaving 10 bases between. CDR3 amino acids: CAIGRAGNQPQHF. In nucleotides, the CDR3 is TGTGCCATCGGTAGAGCGGGCAATCAGCCCCAGCATTTT.

CDR3 sequence: CAINSGTGDEQYF. The CDR3 nucleotides are TGTGCCATCAATTCCGGGACAGGTGACGAGCAGTACTTC. The chain links TRBV10-3 to TRBJ2-7, with 8 bases that match TRBD1. Germline lookup yields CDR1 ENHRY and CDR2 SYGVKD. The CDR3 is made up of 13 amino acids. The V segment lost 7 bases and the J segment 5 bases; nucleotides outside the gene matches: 7.

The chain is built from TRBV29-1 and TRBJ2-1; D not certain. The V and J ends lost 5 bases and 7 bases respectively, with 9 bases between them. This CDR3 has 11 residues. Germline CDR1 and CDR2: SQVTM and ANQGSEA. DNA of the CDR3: TGCAGCGTTACAGCGCCGAATGAGCAGTTCTTC. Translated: CSVTAPNEQFF.

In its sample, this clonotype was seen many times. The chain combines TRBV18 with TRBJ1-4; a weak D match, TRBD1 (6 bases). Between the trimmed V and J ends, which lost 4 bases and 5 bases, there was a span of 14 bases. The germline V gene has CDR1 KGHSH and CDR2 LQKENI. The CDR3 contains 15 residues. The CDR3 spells CASSQATGENEKLFF. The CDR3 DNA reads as TGTGCCAGCTCACAAGCGACAGGAGAAAATGAAAAACTGTTTTTT.

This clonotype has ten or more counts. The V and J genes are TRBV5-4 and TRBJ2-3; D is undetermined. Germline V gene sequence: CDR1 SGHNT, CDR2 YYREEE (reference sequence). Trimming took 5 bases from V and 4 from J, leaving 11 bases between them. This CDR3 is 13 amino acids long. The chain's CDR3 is CASRSGLSDTQYF. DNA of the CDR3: TGTGCCAGCAGGTCGGGTTTATCAGATACGCAGTATTTT.

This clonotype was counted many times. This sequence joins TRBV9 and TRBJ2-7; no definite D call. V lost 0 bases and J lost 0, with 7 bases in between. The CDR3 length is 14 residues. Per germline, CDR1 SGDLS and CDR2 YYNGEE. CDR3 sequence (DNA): TGTGCCAGCAGCGTAGAAGGCAGCTCCTACGAGCAGTACTTC. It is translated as CASSVEGSSYEQYF.

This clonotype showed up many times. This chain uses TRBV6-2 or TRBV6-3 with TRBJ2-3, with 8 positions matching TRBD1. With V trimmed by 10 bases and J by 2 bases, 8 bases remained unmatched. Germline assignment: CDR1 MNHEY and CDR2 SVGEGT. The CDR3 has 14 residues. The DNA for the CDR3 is TGTGCCACCGGGACAGGCGGCGACACAGATACGCAGTATTTT. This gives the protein CATGTGGDTDTQYF.

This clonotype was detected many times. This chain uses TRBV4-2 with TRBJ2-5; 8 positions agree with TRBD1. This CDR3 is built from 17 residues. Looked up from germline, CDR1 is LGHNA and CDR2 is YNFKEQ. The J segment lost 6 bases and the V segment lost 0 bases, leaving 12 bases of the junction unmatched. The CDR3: CASSQEGPGTGGKTQYF. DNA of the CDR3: TGTGCCAGCAGCCAAGAGGGGCCCGGCACAGGGGGAAAGACCCAGTACTTC.